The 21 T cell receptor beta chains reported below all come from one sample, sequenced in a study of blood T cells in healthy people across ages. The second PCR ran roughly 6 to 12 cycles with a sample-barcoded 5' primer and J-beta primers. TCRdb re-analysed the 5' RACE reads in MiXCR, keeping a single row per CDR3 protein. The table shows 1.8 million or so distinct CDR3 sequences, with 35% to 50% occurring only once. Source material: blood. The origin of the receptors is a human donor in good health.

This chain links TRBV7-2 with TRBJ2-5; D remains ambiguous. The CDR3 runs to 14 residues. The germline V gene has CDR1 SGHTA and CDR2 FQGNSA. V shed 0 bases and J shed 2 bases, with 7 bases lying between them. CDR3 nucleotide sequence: TGTGCCAGCAGCTTAGCGCCGATACAAGAGACCCAGTACTTC. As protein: CASSLAPIQETQYF.

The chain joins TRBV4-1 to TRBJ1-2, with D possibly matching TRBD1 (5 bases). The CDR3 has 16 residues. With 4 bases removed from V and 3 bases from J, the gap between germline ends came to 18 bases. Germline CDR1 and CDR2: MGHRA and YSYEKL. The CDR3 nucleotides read TGCGCCAGCAGCCCTCAAGGCAGGGCCTACGACTATGGCTACACCTTC. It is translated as CASSPQGRAYDYGYTF.

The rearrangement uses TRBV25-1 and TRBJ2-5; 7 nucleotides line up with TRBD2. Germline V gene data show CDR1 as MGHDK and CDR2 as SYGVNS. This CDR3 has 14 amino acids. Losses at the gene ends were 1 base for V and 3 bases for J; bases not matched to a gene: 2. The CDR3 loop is CASSEWGGKETQYF. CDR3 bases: TGTGCCAGCAGTGAATGGGGAGGGAAAGAGACCCAGTACTTC.

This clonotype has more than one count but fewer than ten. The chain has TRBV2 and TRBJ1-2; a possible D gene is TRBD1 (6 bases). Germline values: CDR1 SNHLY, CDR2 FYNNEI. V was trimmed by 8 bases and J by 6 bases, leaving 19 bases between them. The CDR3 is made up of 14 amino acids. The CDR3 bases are TGTGCCAGCGTTGGACAGCTCCTAAACGATGGCTACACCTTC. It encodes CASVGQLLNDGYTF.

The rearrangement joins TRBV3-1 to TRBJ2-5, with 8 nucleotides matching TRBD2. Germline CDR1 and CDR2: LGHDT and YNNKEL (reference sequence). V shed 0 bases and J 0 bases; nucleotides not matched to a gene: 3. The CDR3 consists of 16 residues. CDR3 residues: CASSQEVAGYQETQYF. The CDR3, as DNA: TGTGCCAGCAGCCAAGAGGTAGCGGGGTACCAAGAGACCCAGTACTTC.

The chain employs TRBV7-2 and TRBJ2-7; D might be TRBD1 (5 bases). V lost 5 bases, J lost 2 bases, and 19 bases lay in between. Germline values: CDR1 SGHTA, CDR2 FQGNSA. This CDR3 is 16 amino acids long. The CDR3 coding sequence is TGTGCCAGCAGCCCCCAAGGACACCTTACCGCCTACGAGCAGTACTTC. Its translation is CASSPQGHLTAYEQYF.

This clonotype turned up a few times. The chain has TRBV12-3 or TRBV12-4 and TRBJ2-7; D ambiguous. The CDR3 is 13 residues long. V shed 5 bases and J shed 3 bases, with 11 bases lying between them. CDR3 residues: CASSPQTLYEQYF. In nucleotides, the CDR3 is TGTGCCAGCAGTCCCCAGACCCTCTACGAGCAGTACTTC.

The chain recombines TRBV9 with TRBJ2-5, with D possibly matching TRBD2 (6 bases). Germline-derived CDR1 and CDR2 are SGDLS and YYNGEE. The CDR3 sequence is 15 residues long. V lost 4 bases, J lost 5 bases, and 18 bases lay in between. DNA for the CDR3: TGTGCCAGCAGCCGCCGCGGAGGGGCCGGGGAGACCCAGTACTTC. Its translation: CASSRRGGAGETQYF.

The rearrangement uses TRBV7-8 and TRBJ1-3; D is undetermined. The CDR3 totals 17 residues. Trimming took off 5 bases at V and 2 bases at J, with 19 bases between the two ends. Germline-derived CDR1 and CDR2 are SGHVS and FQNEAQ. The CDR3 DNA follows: TGTGCCAGCAGCCCAGAATGGCTGGGAGGACCTGGAAACACCATATATTTT. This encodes CASSPEWLGGPGNTIYF.

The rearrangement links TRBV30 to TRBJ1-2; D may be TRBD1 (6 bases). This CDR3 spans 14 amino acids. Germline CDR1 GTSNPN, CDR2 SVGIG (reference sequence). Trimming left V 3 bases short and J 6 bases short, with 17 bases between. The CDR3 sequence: CAWSSDSESNGYTF. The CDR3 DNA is TGTGCCTGGAGCTCGGACAGCGAATCCAATGGCTACACCTTC.

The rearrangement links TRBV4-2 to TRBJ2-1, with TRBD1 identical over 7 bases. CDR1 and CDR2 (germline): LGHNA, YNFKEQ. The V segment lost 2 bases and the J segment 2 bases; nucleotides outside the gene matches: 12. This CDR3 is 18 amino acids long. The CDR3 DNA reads TGTGCCAGCAGCCAAAAGATCCAGGTCGGGACAGCCTACAATGAGCAGTTCTTC. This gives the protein CASSQKIQVGTAYNEQFF.

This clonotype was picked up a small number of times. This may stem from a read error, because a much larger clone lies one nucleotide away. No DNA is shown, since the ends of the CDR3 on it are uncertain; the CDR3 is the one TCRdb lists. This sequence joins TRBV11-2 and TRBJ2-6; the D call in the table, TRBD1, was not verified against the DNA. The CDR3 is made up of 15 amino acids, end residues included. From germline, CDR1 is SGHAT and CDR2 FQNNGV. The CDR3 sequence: CASSLWGSGANVRTF.

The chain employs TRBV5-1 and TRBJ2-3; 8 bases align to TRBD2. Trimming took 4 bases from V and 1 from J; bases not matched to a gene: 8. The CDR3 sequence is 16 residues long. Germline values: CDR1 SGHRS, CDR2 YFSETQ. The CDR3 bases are TGCGCCAGCAGCCCGGGGGGGGTTGGAGGCACAGATACGCAGTATTTT. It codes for CASSPGGVGGTDTQYF. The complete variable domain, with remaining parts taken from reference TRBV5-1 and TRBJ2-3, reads KAGVTQTPRYLIKTRGQQVTLSCSPISGHRSVSWYQQTPGQGLQFLFEYFSETQRNKGNFPGRFSGRQFSNSRSEMNVSTLELGDSALYLCASSPGGVGGTDTQYFGPGTRLTVL.

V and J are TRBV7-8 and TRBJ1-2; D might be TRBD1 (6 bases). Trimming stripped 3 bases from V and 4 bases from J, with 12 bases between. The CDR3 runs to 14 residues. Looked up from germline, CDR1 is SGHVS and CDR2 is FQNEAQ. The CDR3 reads CASSLEGGLYGYTF. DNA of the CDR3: TGTGCCAGCAGCTTGGAAGGGGGGCTCTATGGCTACACCTTC.

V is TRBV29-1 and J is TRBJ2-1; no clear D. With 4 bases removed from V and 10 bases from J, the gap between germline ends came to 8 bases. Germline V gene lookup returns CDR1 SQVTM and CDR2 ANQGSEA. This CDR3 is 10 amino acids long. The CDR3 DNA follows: TGCAGCGTTGCAAAAGGGGAGCAGTTCTTC. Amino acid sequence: CSVAKGEQFF.

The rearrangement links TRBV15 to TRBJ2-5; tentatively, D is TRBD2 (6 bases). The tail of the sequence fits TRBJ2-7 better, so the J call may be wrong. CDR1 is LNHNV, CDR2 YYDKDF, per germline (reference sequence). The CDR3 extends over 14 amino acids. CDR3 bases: TGTGCCACCAGCTACGGGGAGGTCCCCCACGAGCAGTACTTC. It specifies CATSYGEVPHEQYF.

The DNA of the CDR3 is TGCGCCAGCAGCTTCCAGGGGGGCCATGAAGCTTTCTTT. It codes for CASSFQGGHEAFF. The rearrangement links TRBV10-2 to TRBJ1-1; 7 bases are shared with TRBD1. Germline lookup yields CDR1 WSHSY and CDR2 SAAADI. J gave up 7 bases and V 6 bases, and 8 bases lay outside the gene matches. The CDR3 sequence is 13 residues long.

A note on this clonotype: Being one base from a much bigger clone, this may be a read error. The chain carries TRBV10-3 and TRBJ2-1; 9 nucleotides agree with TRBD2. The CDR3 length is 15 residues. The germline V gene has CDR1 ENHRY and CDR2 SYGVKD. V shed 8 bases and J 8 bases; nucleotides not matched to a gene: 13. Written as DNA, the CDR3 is TGTGCCATCTTAGAAGAGCGGGGGGCATACCATGAGCAGTTCTTC. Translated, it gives CAILEERGAYHEQFF.

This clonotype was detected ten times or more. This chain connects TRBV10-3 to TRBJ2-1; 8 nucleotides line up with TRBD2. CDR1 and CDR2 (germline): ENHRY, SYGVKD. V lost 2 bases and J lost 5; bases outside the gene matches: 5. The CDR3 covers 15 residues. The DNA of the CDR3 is TGTGCCATCAGTGAGGGGGGACTAGGGAACAATGAGCAGTTCTTC. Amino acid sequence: CAISEGGLGNNEQFF.

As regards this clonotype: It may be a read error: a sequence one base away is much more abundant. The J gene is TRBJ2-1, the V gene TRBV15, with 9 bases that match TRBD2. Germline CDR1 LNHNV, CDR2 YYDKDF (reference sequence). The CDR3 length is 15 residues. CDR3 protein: CATCREAGGYNEQFF. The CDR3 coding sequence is TGTGCCACCTGCAGAGAAGCGGGGGGCTACAATGAGCAGTTCTTC.

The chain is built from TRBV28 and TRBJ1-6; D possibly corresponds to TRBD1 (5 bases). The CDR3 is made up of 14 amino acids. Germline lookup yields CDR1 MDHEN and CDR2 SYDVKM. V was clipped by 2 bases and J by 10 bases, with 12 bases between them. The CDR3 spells CASSLGGVGSPLHF. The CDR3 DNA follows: TGTGCCAGCAGTTTAGGGGGGGTGGGATCACCCCTCCACTTT.